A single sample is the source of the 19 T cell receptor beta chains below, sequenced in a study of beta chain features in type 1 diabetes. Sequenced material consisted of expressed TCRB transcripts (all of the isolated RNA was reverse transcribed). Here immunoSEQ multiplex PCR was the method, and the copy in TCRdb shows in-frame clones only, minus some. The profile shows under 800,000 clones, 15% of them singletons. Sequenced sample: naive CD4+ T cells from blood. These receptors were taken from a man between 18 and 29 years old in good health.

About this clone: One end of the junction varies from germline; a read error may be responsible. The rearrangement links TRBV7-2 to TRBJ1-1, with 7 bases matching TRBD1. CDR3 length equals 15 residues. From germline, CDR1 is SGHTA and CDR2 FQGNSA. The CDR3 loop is CASSATDRRNPEAFF. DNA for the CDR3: TGTGCCAGCAGCGCAACGGACAGGAGGAACCCTGAAGCTTTCTTT.

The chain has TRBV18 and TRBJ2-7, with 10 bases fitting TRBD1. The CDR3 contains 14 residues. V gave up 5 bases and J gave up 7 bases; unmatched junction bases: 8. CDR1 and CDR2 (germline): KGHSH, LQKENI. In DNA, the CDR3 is TGTGCCAGCTCAGGGGGGACAGGGGAAGGAGAGCAGTACTTC. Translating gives CASSGGTGEGEQYF.

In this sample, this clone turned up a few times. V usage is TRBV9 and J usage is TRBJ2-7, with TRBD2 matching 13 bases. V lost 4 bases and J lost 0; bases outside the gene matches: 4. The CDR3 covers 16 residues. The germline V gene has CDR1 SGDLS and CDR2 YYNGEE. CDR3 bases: TGTGCCAGCAGCTTGACTAGCGGGGGGTACTCCTACGAGCAGTACTTC. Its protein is CASSLTSGGYSYEQYF.

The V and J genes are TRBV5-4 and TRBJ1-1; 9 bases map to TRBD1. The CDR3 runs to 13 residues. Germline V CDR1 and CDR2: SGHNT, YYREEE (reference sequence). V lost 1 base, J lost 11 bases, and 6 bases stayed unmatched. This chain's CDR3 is CASSLPDRGMAFF. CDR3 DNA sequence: TGTGCCAGCAGCTTGCCAGACAGGGGGATGGCTTTCTTT.

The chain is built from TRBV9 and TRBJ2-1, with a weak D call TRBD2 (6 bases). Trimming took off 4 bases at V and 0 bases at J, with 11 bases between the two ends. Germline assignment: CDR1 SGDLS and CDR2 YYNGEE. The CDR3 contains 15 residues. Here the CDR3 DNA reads TGTGCCAGCAGCCGCGACGGGAGCTCCTACAATGAGCAGTTCTTC. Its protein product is CASSRDGSSYNEQFF. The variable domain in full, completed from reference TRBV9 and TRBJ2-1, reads DSGVTQTPKHLITATGQRVTLRCSPRSGDLSVYWYQQSLDQGLQFLIQYYNGEERAKGNILERFSAQQFPDLHSELNLSSLELGDSALYFCASSRDGSSYNEQFFGPGTRLTVL.

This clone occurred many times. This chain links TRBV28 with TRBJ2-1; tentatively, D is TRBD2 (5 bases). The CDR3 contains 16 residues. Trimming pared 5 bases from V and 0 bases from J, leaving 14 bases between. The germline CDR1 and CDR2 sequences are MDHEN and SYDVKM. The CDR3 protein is CASSLRGLSSYNEQFF. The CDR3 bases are TGTGCCAGCAGTCTCAGAGGGCTTAGCTCCTACAATGAGCAGTTCTTC.

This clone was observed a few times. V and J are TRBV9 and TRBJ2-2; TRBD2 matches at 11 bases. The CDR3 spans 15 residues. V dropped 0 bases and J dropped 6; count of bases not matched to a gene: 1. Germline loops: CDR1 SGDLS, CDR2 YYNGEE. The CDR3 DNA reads TGTGCCAGCAGCGTAGGGGGACTAGCGGCCGGGGAGCTGTTTTTT. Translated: CASSVGGLAAGELFF.

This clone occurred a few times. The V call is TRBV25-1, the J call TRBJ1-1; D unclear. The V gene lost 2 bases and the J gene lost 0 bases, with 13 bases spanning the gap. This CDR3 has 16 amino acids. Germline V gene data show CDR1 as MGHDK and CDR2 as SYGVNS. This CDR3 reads CASSETRRSMNTEAFF. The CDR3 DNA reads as TGTGCCAGCAGTGAAACTAGACGGTCCATGAACACTGAAGCTTTCTTT. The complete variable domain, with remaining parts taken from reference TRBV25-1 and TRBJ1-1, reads EADIYQTPRYLVIGTGKKITLECSQTMGHDKMYWYQQDPGMELHLIHYSYGVNSTEKGDLSSESTVSRIRTEHFPLTLESARPSHTSQYLCASSETRRSMNTEAFFGQGTRLTVV.

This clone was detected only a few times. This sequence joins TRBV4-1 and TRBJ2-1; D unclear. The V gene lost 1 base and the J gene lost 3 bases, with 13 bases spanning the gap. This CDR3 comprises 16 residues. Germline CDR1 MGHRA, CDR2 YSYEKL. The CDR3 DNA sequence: TGCGCCAGCAGCCAAGTGGGCCTTCCCGTCTACAATGAGCAGTTCTTC. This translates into CASSQVGLPVYNEQFF.

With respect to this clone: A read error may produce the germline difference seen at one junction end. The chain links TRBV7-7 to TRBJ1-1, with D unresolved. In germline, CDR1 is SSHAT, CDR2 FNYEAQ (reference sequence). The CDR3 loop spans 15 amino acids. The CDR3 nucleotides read TGTGCTAGCAGCTTAGGGCGGCACTCGGGCACTGAAGCTTTCTTT. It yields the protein CASSLGRHSGTEAFF.

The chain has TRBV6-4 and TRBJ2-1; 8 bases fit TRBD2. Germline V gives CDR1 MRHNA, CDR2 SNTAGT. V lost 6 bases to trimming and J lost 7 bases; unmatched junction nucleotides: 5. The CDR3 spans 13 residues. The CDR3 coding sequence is TGTGCCAGCAGCATCGGGGGGGTTAATGAGCAGTTCTTC. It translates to CASSIGGVNEQFF.

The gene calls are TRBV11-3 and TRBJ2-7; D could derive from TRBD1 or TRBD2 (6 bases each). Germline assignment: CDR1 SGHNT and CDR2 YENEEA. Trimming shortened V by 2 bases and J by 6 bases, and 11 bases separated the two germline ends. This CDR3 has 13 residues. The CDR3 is CASSLTWGAEQYF. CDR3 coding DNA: TGTGCCAGCAGCTTAACCTGGGGGGCCGAGCAGTACTTC. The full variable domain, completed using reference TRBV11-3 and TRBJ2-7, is EAGVVQSPRYKIIEKKQPVAFWCNPISGHNTLYWYLQNLGQGPELLIRYENEEAVDDSQLPKDRFSAERLKGVDSTLKIQPAELGDSAVYLCASSLTWGAEQYFGPGTRLTVT.

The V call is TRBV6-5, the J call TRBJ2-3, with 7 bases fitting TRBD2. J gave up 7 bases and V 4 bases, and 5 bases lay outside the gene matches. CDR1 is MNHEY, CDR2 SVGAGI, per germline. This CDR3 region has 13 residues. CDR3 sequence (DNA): TGTGCCAGCAGTTGGGGGGGTCCGAATACGCAGTATTTT. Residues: CASSWGGPNTQYF.

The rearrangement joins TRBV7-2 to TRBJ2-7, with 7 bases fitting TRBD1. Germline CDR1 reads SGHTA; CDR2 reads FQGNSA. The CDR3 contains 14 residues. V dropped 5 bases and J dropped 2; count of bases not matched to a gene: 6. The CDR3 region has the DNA TGTGCCAGCAGCCTGAACAGGGGTACCTACGAGCAGTACTTC. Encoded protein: CASSLNRGTYEQYF.

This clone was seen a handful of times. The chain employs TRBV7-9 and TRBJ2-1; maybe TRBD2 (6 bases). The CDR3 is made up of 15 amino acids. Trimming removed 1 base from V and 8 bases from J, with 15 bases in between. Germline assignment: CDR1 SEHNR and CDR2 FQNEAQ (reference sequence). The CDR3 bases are TGTGCCAGCAGCTTAGTGCTGGGAGGCCAACATGAGCAGTTCTTC. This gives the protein CASSLVLGGQHEQFF.

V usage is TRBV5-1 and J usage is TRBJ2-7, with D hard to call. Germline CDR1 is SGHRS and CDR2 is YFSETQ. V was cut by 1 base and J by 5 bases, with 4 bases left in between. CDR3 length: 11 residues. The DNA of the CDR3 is TGCGCCAGCAGCTTGTGGAACGAGCAGTACTTC. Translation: CASSLWNEQYF.

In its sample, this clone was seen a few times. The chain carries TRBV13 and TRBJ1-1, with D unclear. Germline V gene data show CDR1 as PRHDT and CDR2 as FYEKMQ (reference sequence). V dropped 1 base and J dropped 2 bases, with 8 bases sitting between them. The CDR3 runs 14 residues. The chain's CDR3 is CASSLVGENTEAFF. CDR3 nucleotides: TGTGCCAGCAGCTTAGTGGGTGAAAACACTGAAGCTTTCTTT. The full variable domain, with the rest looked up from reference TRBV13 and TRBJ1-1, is AAGVIQSPRHLIKEKRETATLKCYPIPRHDTVYWYQQGPGQDPQFLISFYEKMQSDKGSIPDRFSAQQFSDYHSELNMSSLELGDSALYFCASSLVGENTEAFFGQGTRLTVV.

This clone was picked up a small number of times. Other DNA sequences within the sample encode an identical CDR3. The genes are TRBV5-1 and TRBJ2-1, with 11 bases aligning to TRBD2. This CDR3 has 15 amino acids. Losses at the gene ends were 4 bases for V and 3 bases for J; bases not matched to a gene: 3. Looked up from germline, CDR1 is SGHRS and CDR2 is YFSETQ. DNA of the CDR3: TGCGCCAGCAGCCCCGGGACTAGCGGCTACAATGAGCAGTTCTTC. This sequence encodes CASSPGTSGYNEQFF.

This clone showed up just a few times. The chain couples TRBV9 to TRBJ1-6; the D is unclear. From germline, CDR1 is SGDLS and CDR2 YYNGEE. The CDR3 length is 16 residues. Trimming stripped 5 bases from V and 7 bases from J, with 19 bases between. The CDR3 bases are TGTGCCAGCAGGGATAACTTCGGGGAGAGGAATTCACCCCTCCACTTT. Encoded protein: CASRDNFGERNSPLHF. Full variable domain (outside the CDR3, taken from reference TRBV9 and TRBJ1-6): DSGVTQTPKHLITATGQRVTLRCSPRSGDLSVYWYQQSLDQGLQFLIQYYNGEERAKGNILERFSAQQFPDLHSELNLSSLELGDSALYFCASRDNFGERNSPLHFGNGTRLTVT.